This is a list of T cell receptor beta chains from one sample in a study of T cell responses to AZD1222 COVID-19 vaccine. The table came from immunoSEQ multiplex PCR; TCRdb's copy has only in-frame clones and leaves some out. The sample gives some 50,000 clones, about 88% of which show up once; roughly 5% is in the top ten. The specimen was peripheral blood, collected 28 days after the second AZD1222 dose. The receptors here all came from an adult who received the AZD1222 COVID-19 vaccine. CDR3s include the opening cysteine and the closing phenylalanine or tryptophan. The D gene is left open where the match is weak. The size of a clone is reported for some rows only, either as once, few or many, or as a class for expanded clones.

j_gene	v_gene	abundance	d_gene	CDR3aa	CDR3nt
TRBJ2-6	TRBV9	.	.	CASSQGLSGANVLTF	TGTGCCAGCAGCCAGGGTCTCTCTGGGGCCAACGTCCTGACTTTC
TRBJ1-6	TRBV6-4	few	TRBD1	CASSDSGRGHNSPLHF	TGTGCCAGCAGTGACTCGGGAAGGGGGCACAATTCACCCCTCCACTTT
TRBJ2-3	TRBV7-2	.	.	CASSFSGSTDTQYF	TGTGCCAGCAGCTTCAGCGGTAGCACAGATACGCAGTATTTT
TRBJ1-2	TRBV12-3/TRBV12-4	few	.	CASSLDRGYGYTF	TGTGCCAGCAGTTTAGATCGGGGGTATGGCTACACCTTC
TRBJ1-3	TRBV7-8	few	.	CASSSRTAPGNTIYF	TGTGCCAGCAGCTCACGGACTGCCCCTGGAAACACCATATATTTT
TRBJ1-1	TRBV5-6	.	TRBD1	CASSYVDRENTEAFF	TGTGCCAGCAGCTACGTAGACAGGGAAAACACTGAAGCTTTCTTT
TRBJ1-2	TRBV25-1	.	.	CAVRGDPRSGYTF	TGTGCAGTGAGGGGGGACCCTAGGAGTGGCTACACCTTC
TRBJ1-2	TRBV2	.	TRBD1	CASRTRPGQGRYGYTF	TGTGCCAGCAGAACGAGGCCCGGACAGGGCCGCTATGGCTACACCTTC
TRBJ1-4	TRBV19	.	.	CASSAPGPRNEKLFF	TGTGCCAGTAGCGCACCGGGACCGCGTAATGAAAAACTGTTTTTT
TRBJ1-5	TRBV19	.	.	CASSTPPEGRGIRKSNQPQHF	TGTGCCAGTAGTACCCCCCCAGAGGGCAGGGGTATAAGGAAAAGCAATCAGCCCCAGCATTTT
TRBJ2-3	TRBV5-4	.	.	CASSLGSTDTQYF	TGTGCCAGCAGCCTCGGTAGCACAGATACGCAGTATTTT
TRBJ1-1	TRBV7-2	once	.	CASSLEAGRNTEAFF	TGTGCCAGCAGCTTAGAAGCAGGGAGGAACACTGAAGCTTTCTTT
TRBJ1-3	TRBV3-1/TRBV3-2	.	.	CASSQDANSGNTIYF	TGTGCCAGCAGCCAAGACGCGAACTCTGGAAACACCATATATTTT
TRBJ2-7	TRBV11-1	.	TRBD1	CASSPSDRGTRGQYF	TGTGCCAGCAGCCCCTCCGACAGGGGAACCCGAGGGCAGTACTTC
TRBJ2-7	TRBV10-3	.	.	CAISERAPSGNEQYF	TGTGCCATCAGTGAGAGGGCCCCGAGTGGAAACGAGCAGTACTTC
TRBJ2-7	TRBV5-4	.	.	CASSSVSGVEEQYF	TGTGCCAGCAGCTCAGTTTCTGGCGTAGAGGAGCAGTACTTC
TRBJ2-7	TRBV6-5	.	TRBD1	CASSLAGGYEQYF	TGTGCCAGCTCCCTCGCAGGGGGCTACGAGCAGTACTTC
TRBJ1-3	TRBV19	.	.	CASTTQSIPKITIYF	TGTGCCAGTACCACCCAGTCCATCCCGAAGATCACCATATATTTT
TRBJ1-1	TRBV10-3	.	.	CAISESRGNTEAFF	TGTGCCATCAGTGAGTCAAGGGGGAACACTGAAGCTTTCTTT
TRBJ2-2	TRBV5-1	.	TRBD1	CASTAGQGNTGELFF	TGCGCCAGCACTGCCGGACAGGGCAACACCGGGGAGCTGTTTTTT
TRBJ2-2	TRBV4-1	.	TRBD1	CASRTGTADTGELFF	TGCGCCAGCAGAACCGGGACAGCGGACACCGGGGAGCTGTTTTTT
TRBJ1-5	TRBV4-1	once	.	CASSQDWPPTVNQPQHF	TGCGCCAGCAGCCAAGATTGGCCGCCGACAGTCAATCAGCCCCAGCATTTT
TRBJ2-3	TRBV14	.	TRBD2	CASSWGTSGLADTQYF	TGTGCCAGCAGTTGGGGGACTAGCGGATTGGCAGATACGCAGTATTTT
TRBJ1-2	TRBV4-1	.	.	CASRGIYGYTF	TGCGCCAGCCGGGGGATCTATGGCTACACCTTC
TRBJ2-5	TRBV20-1	.	.	CSSLPLETQYF	TGCAGCTCATTGCCCCTAGAGACCCAGTACTTC